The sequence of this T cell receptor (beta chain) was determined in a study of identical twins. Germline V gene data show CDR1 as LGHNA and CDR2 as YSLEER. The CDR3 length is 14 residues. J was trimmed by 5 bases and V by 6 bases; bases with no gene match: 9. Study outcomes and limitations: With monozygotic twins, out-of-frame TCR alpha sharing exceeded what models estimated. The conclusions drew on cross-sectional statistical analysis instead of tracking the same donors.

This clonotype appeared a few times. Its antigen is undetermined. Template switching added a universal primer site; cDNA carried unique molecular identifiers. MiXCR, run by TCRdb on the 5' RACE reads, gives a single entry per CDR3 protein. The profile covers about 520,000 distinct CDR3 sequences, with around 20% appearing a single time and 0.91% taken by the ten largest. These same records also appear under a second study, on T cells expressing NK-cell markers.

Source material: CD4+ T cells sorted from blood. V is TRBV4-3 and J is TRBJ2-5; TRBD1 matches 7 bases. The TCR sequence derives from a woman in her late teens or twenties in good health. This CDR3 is CASSQSGGDETQYF. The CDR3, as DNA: TGCGCCAGCAGTCAGTCAGGGGGTGATGAGACCCAGTACTTC.